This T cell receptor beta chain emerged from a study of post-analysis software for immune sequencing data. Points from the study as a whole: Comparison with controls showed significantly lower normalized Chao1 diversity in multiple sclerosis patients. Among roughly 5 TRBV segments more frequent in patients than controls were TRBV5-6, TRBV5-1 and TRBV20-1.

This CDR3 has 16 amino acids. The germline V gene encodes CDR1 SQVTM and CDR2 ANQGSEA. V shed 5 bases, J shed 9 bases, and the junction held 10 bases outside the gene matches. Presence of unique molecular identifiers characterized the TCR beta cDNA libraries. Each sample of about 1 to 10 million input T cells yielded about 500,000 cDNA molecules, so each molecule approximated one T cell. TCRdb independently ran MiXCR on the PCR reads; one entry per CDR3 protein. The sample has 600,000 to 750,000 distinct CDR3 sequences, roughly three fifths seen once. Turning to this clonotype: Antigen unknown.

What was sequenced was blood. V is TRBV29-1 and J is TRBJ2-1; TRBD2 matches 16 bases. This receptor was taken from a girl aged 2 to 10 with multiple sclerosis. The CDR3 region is CSVSGTSGRGEIEQFF. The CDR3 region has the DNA TGCAGCGTTAGTGGGACTAGCGGGAGGGGGGAAATTGAGCAGTTCTTC.